Presented here are 8 T cell receptor beta chains from one specimen sequenced in a study of cytomegalovirus exposure and HLA in healthy donors. Use of 60 Vbeta and 13 Jbeta primers characterized the PCR. Assay used: immunoSEQ multiplex PCR; TCRdb lists only in-frame clones, some missing. The profile shows 200,000 to 250,000 clones, more than 80% of them singletons. Sequences were obtained from PBMCs. These receptor sequences come from a young man in good health and CMV-seronegative.

The chain uses TRBV13 and TRBJ1-3; D gene ambiguous. Germline assignment: CDR1 PRHDT and CDR2 FYEKMQ (reference sequence). V gave up 7 bases and J gave up 5 bases, with 18 bases separating them. The CDR3 is 15 amino acids. The CDR3 spells CASILRREHRNTIYF. The CDR3 nucleotides are TGTGCCAGCATTCTAAGACGGGAGCATCGAAACACCATATATTTT.

The V gene is TRBV7-8, the J gene TRBJ2-7; tentatively, D is TRBD2 (6 bases). Deletions cut 5 bases from V and 3 bases from J, with 14 bases between. CDR1 and CDR2 from the germline V gene are SGHVS and FQNEAQ. CDR3 length: 14 amino acids. The CDR3 protein is CASSLGLGGYEQYF. The CDR3 DNA follows: TGTGCCAGCAGCCTGGGACTGGGGGGCTACGAGCAGTACTTC.

The chain links TRBV13 to TRBJ2-5, with 7 bases identical to TRBD1. The J call may be mistaken, given a closer DNA end match to TRBJ2-7. Germline V CDR1 and CDR2: PRHDT, FYEKMQ (reference sequence). This CDR3 has 14 residues. CDR3 DNA: TGTGCCAGCAGCTTCAGGGGGAAGTCCTACGAGCAGTACTTC. It specifies CASSFRGKSYEQYF.

V usage is TRBV4-3 and J usage is TRBJ2-7, with 10 nucleotides matching TRBD2. Looked up from germline, CDR1 is LGHNA and CDR2 is YSLEER. The trim removed 1 base at V and 3 bases at J, leaving 6 bases unmatched. The CDR3 covers 16 residues. The CDR3 region is CASSQGGLAGDYEQYF. Written as DNA, the CDR3 is TGCGCCAGCAGCCAAGGTGGCCTAGCGGGGGACTACGAGCAGTACTTC.

V usage is TRBV2 and J usage is TRBJ1-4; D remains unclear. The CDR3 loop spans 11 amino acids. The germline gives CDR1 SNHLY, CDR2 FYNNEI. V lost 7 bases to trimming and J lost 5 bases, with 5 bases between them. The CDR3 DNA sequence: TGTGCCAGCAAACTCAATGAAAAACTGTTTTTT. It yields the protein CASKLNEKLFF.

V gene TRBV5-4 combines with J gene TRBJ2-2, with 7 bases aligning to TRBD2. The ends lost 9 bases at V and 4 bases at J; junction bases unmatched: 6. Germline CDR1 reads SGHNT; CDR2 reads YYREEE (reference sequence). The CDR3 contains 13 residues. CDR3 amino acids: CATGGWGTGELFF. CDR3 DNA: TGTGCCACGGGGGGATGGGGCACCGGGGAGCTGTTTTTT.

This chain joins TRBV7-2 and TRBJ1-3; 8 bases line up with TRBD1. The V segment lost 5 bases and the J segment 6 bases; nucleotides outside the gene matches: 9. The CDR3 loop spans 15 amino acids. In germline, CDR1 is SGHTA, CDR2 FQGNSA. The CDR3 bases are TGTGCCAGCAGCCCTGCAGGGGGCCTAAAAAACACCATATATTTT. It is translated as CASSPAGGLKNTIYF.

The chain is built from TRBV28 and TRBJ1-3; TRBD1 agrees at 7 bases. This CDR3 contains 16 residues. With 5 bases clipped from V and 1 base from J, the junction kept 8 bases outside the gene matches. Germline assignment: CDR1 MDHEN and CDR2 SYDVKM. The CDR3 DNA reads as TGTGCCAGCAGTCCCGCGGGGACAGAGTCTGGAAACACCATATATTTT. Protein sequence: CASSPAGTESGNTIYF.